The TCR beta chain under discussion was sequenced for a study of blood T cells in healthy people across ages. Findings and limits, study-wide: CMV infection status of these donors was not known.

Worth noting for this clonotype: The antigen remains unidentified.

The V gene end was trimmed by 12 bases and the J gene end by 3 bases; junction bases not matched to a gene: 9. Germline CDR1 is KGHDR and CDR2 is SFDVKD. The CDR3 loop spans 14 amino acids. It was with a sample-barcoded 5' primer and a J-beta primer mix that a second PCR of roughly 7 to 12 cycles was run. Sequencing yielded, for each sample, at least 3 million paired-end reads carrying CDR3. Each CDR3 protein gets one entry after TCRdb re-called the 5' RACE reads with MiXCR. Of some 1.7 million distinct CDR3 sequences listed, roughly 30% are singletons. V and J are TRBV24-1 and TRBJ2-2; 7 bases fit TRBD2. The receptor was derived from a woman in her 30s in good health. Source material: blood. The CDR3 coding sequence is TGTGCCGCCCGGGGGGAGTTGGACACCGGGGAGCTGTTTTTT. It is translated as CAARGELDTGELFF.